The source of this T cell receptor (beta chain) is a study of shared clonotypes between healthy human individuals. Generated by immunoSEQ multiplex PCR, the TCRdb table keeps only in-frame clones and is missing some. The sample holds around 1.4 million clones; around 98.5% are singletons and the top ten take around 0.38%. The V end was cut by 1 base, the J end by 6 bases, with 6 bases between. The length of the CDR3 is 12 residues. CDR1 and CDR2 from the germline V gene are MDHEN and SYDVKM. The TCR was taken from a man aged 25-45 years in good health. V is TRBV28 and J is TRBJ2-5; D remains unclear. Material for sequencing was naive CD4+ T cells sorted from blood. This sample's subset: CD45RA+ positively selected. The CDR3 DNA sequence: TGTGCCAGCAGTTTATCACGACAGACCCAGTACTTC. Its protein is CASSLSRQTQYF. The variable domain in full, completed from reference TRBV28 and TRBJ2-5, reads DVKVTQSSRYLVKRTGEKVFLECVQDMDHENMFWYRQDPGLGLRLIYFSYDVKMKEKGDIPEGYSVSREKKERFSLILESASTNQTSMYLCASSLSRQTQYFGPGTRLLVL.